Below, 10 T cell receptor beta chains from the same sample are listed, as sequenced in a study of blood T cell repertoires in COVID-19. Assay: immunoSEQ multiplex PCR; the TCRdb copy retains only in-frame clones and omits some. The sample consists of 300,000 or so clones, approximately 86% of them appearing once. Sequencing input: peripheral blood. Source of these receptors: a man between 65 and 85 years old with acute or convalescent COVID-19.

The chain employs TRBV19 and TRBJ2-7, with 7 bases identical to TRBD1. Germline V gene lookup returns CDR1 LNHDA and CDR2 SQIVND (reference sequence). V lost 3 bases and J lost 1; bases outside the gene matches: 3. The CDR3 runs to 14 residues. The CDR3 region is CASSMGDRSYEQYF. CDR3 nucleotide sequence: TGTGCCAGTAGTATGGGGGACAGATCCTACGAGCAGTACTTC.

The V call is TRBV4-3, the J call TRBJ2-7, with 9 bases lining up with TRBD2. After removal of 0 bases from V and 3 bases from J, the junction contained 6 bases not matched to a gene. The CDR3 is 16 residues long. Looked up from germline, CDR1 is LGHNA and CDR2 is YSLEER. In DNA, the CDR3 is TGCGCCAGCAGCCAAGAAGGCGGGACTAGCCGCTACGAGCAGTACTTC. It encodes CASSQEGGTSRYEQYF.

Written as DNA, the CDR3 is TGTGCCAGCCGATACACAGGGGGCGTCATCAGCTATGGCTACACCTTC. Translated, it gives CASRYTGGVISYGYTF. V gene TRBV2 combines with J gene TRBJ1-2, with 9 bases matching TRBD1. This CDR3 contains 16 residues. Trimming took 8 bases from V and 4 from J; bases not matched to a gene: 14. Germline CDR1 SNHLY, CDR2 FYNNEI.

The chain uses TRBV18 and TRBJ1-2, with 8 bases aligning to TRBD1. CDR1 is KGHSH and CDR2 is LQKENI in the germline V gene. Trimming cost V 5 bases and J 8 bases; bases outside gene matches: 10. The CDR3 covers 14 residues. This CDR3 reads CASSVTGVTEGYTF. CDR3 in DNA: TGTGCCAGCTCAGTGACAGGGGTGACGGAAGGCTACACCTTC.

The rearrangement links TRBV2 to TRBJ2-7, with D perhaps TRBD2 (6 bases). V was pared by 7 bases and J by 3 bases, with 13 bases between. The CDR3 runs 13 residues. CDR1 is SNHLY and CDR2 is FYNNEI in the germline V gene. The CDR3 bases are TGTGCCAGCAATCGGGAGACCCTCTACGAGCAGTACTTC. This translates into CASNRETLYEQYF.

Only one count was recorded for this clone. The chain carries TRBV11-2 and TRBJ1-2; D perhaps matches TRBD1 (6 bases). Germline V gene data show CDR1 as SGHAT and CDR2 as FQNNGV. The CDR3 runs to 16 residues. Trimming cost V 4 bases and J 4 bases, with 19 bases left between them. The CDR3 protein is CASSSRYRASVYGYTF. The CDR3 bases are TGTGCCAGCAGCTCCCGATACAGGGCGTCGGTCTATGGCTACACCTTC.

This sequence joins TRBV5-6 and TRBJ2-3; 9 bases fit TRBD2. Unmatched junction bases numbered 5, after V lost 2 bases and J lost 4 bases. This CDR3 contains 15 residues. Per the germline V gene, CDR1 is SGHDT and CDR2 is YYEEEE. CDR3: CASSFSGRRADTQYF. In DNA form, the CDR3 reads TGTGCCAGCAGCTTCAGCGGGAGGAGGGCAGATACGCAGTATTTT. The whole variable domain, filled in from reference TRBV5-6 and TRBJ2-3, reads DAGVTQSPTHLIKTRGQQVTLRCSPKSGHDTVSWYQQALGQGPQFIFQYYEEEERQRGNFPDRFSGHQFPNYSSELNVNALLLGDSALYLCASSFSGRRADTQYFGPGTRLTVL.

This rearrangement joins TRBV7-9 to TRBJ1-2; a weak D match, TRBD1 (5 bases). The CDR3 sequence is 13 residues long. Trimming cost V 11 bases and J 4 bases, with 17 bases left between them. Germline-derived CDR1 and CDR2 are SEHNR and FQNEAQ (reference sequence). CDR3 sequence reads: CAGGGEQAYGYTF. CDR3 coding DNA: TGTGCCGGGGGAGGGGAGCAAGCCTATGGCTACACCTTC.

The chain uses TRBV21-1 and TRBJ1-5; the table assigns TRBD1, which was not confirmed against the DNA. TRBV21-1 is deemed a pseudogene. The CDR3 runs to 17 residues. DNA of the CDR3: TGTGCCAGCAGCCGTCAAAAGTACCGGGACAGAAATCAGCCCCAGCATTTT. Protein sequence: CASSRQKYRDRNQPQHF.

The chain has TRBV5-1 and TRBJ1-2, with 7 bases matching TRBD1. With 3 bases clipped from V and 2 bases from J, the junction kept 4 bases outside the gene matches. The CDR3 consists of 14 residues. CDR1 and CDR2 (germline): SGHRS, YFSETQ. CDR3 bases: TGCGCCAGCAGCTCTTCGGACAGGAACTATGGCTACACCTTC. It is translated as CASSSSDRNYGYTF. The full variable domain, its missing parts supplied by reference TRBV5-1 and TRBJ1-2, is KAGVTQTPRYLIKTRGQQVTLSCSPISGHRSVSWYQQTPGQGLQFLFEYFSETQRNKGNFPGRFSGRQFSNSRSEMNVSTLELGDSALYLCASSSSDRNYGYTFGSGTRLTVV.